A single sample is the source of the 29 T cell receptor beta chains below, sequenced in a study of regulatory T cells in long-lasting Graves disease. Time point described: newly diagnosed GD, antithyroid drugs for less than 3 months. From RNA extracted from PBMCs, the TCR library was made. Assembly of TCR beta libraries relied on iRepertoire HTBI primers together with Arm-PCR of CDR3 regions. TCRdb re-derived calls from the multiplex PCR reads in MiXCR, one entry per CDR3 protein. The table lists about 620,000 distinct CDR3 sequences, around 17% of them singletons. These sequences were also reported in another study, on T cells in Graves' hyperthyroidism and ophthalmopathy.

This material consisted of peripheral blood mononuclear cells (PBMCs), taken at new diagnosis, from a patient treated with antithyroid drugs. The receptors here all came from a woman aged 25 to 39 with Graves disease.

This clonotype showed up many times. DNA of the CDR3: TGTGCCAGCGGAAACCAGGGTAGCTATGGCTACACCTTC. This gives the protein CASGNQGSYGYTF. The rearrangement uses TRBV25-1 and TRBJ1-2; maybe TRBD1 (5 bases). The CDR3 runs 13 residues. Per germline, CDR1 MGHDK and CDR2 SYGVNS. V was clipped by 8 bases and J by 4 bases, with 14 bases between them.

There are many counts of this clonotype. The chain links TRBV30 to TRBJ2-6, with a weak D call TRBD1 (6 bases). The CDR3 runs to 16 residues. Deletions cut 4 bases from V and 0 bases from J, with 13 bases between. Germline CDR1 is GTSNPN and CDR2 is SVGIG (reference sequence). In DNA, the CDR3 is TGTGCCTGGACGGACAGTCTATTCTCTGGGGCCAACGTCCTGACTTTC. Protein product: CAWTDSLFSGANVLTF.

About this clonotype itself: This may arise from a read error, as a much more abundant clone is one base away. The CDR3 DNA is TGTGCCAGCAGCTACGGACAGGAGTTCTCCTACGAGCAGTACTTC. Translated: CASSYGQEFSYEQYF. V gene TRBV7-9 combines with J gene TRBJ2-7; 7 bases agree with TRBD1. The CDR3 is made up of 15 amino acids. V dropped 4 bases and J dropped 0; count of bases not matched to a gene: 6. Per the germline V gene, CDR1 is SEHNR and CDR2 is FQNEAQ (reference sequence).

This clonotype was seen repeatedly, ten times or more. The chain carries TRBV27 and TRBJ2-5, with TRBD2 matching 7 bases. This CDR3 region has 15 residues. CDR1 and CDR2 (germline): MNHEY, SMNVEV (reference sequence). V shed 5 bases and J 4 bases; nucleotides not matched to a gene: 10. The CDR3 DNA is TGTGCCAGCAGTCCGCTAGCGGCCACGAGAGAGACCCAGTACTTC. Protein product: CASSPLAATRETQYF.

The chain links TRBV24-1 to TRBJ2-2, with D possibly matching TRBD1 (6 bases). Germline V CDR1 and CDR2: KGHDR, SFDVKD. Trimming cost V 9 bases and J 11 bases, with 12 bases left between them. This CDR3 comprises 11 residues. CDR3: CATGWGRELFF. The DNA for the CDR3 is TGTGCCACCGGTTGGGGGCGAGAGCTGTTTTTT.

This clonotype has only a few counts. The chain links TRBV12-3 or TRBV12-4 to TRBJ2-7; TRBD2 agrees at 9 bases. J gave up 6 bases and V 4 bases, and 7 bases lay outside the gene matches. The CDR3 consists of 14 residues. The CDR3 region has the DNA TGTGCCAGCAGTTCCCCGGGACTAGCAGTCGAGCAGTACTTC. This sequence encodes CASSSPGLAVEQYF.

This clonotype turned up a few times. This may come from a read error, since a much larger clone is one base off. The CDR3 DNA follows: TGTGCCAGCAGTTACCCGAGGGCAGCTAGCACCGGGGAGCCGTTTTTT. Its protein product is CASSYPRAASTGEPFF. V usage is TRBV6-5 and J usage is TRBJ2-2; possible D gene TRBD2, 5 bases. The CDR3 sequence is 16 residues long. Germline V gene sequence: CDR1 MNHEY, CDR2 SVGAGI.

This clonotype was seen a few times. The chain has TRBV30 and TRBJ2-7, with a tentative D call TRBD1 (5 bases). Between the trimmed V and J ends, which lost 4 bases and 0 bases, there was a span of 7 bases. Germline lookup yields CDR1 GTSNPN and CDR2 SVGIG (reference sequence). This CDR3 is 12 amino acids long. The CDR3 protein is CAWTDSSYEQYF. In nucleotides, the CDR3 is TGTGCCTGGACCGACAGCTCCTACGAGCAGTACTTC.

This clonotype was counted many times. The J gene is TRBJ2-7, the V gene TRBV7-6; TRBD2 aligns across 7 bases. V shed 4 bases and J 9 bases; nucleotides not matched to a gene: 21. Germline lookup yields CDR1 SGHVS and CDR2 FNYEAQ. The CDR3 extends over 17 amino acids. CDR3 sequence (DNA): TGTGCCAGCAGCTCCCCATTCGCCAAGGGAGGGACGACGGGGCAGTACTTC. The encoded protein is CASSSPFAKGGTTGQYF.

This chain links TRBV7-3 with TRBJ2-1; perhaps TRBD2 as D (6 bases). The CDR3 extends over 16 amino acids. Trimming left V 3 bases short and J 2 bases short, with 14 bases between. CDR1 SGHTA and CDR2 FQGTGA come from the germline V gene. CDR3 residues: CASSFSSVPPYNEQFF. Here the CDR3 DNA reads TGTGCCAGCAGCTTCTCTAGCGTCCCCCCCTACAATGAGCAGTTCTTC.

This clonotype was picked up many times. The rearrangement uses TRBV27 and TRBJ1-3; TRBD1 aligns across 7 bases. The J segment lost 0 bases and the V segment lost 4 bases, leaving 3 bases of the junction unmatched. The CDR3 has 15 amino acids. Germline-derived CDR1 and CDR2 are MNHEY and SMNVEV (reference sequence). As DNA, the CDR3 is TGTGCCAGCAGTTCAGGGGGGGGCTCTGGAAACACCATATATTTT. Protein: CASSSGGGSGNTIYF.

This clonotype was recorded at least ten times. CDR3 amino acids: CASSPTGSPEAFF. CDR3 in DNA: TGTGCCAGCAGTCCCACAGGGAGTCCTGAAGCTTTCTTT. The chain carries TRBV27 and TRBJ1-1; D might be TRBD1 (6 bases). The CDR3 is made up of 13 amino acids. From germline, CDR1 is MNHEY and CDR2 SMNVEV (reference sequence). V was cut by 5 bases and J by 6 bases, with 13 bases left in between.

In its sample, this clonotype was seen many times. V and J are TRBV12-3 or TRBV12-4 and TRBJ2-1, with D tentatively TRBD2 (5 bases). This CDR3 comprises 14 residues. Trimming removed 3 bases at V and 4 bases at J, with 10 bases between. CDR3 sequence (DNA): TGTGCCAGCAGTTTCCGCGGGCTTTACAATGAGCAGTTCTTC. The encoded protein is CASSFRGLYNEQFF.

This clonotype appeared many times. The chain recombines TRBV19 with TRBJ1-1; no clear D. The CDR3 is made up of 13 amino acids. V was shortened by 5 bases and J by 0 bases, with 7 bases between the two germline ends. Germline V gene lookup returns CDR1 LNHDA and CDR2 SQIVND (reference sequence). CDR3 coding DNA: TGTGCCAGTAGTTGGGTTCTGAACACTGAAGCTTTCTTT. It is translated as CASSWVLNTEAFF.

This clonotype has at least ten counts. The chain uses TRBV28 and TRBJ1-2, with 8 bases fitting TRBD1. CDR1 and CDR2 from the germline V gene are MDHEN and SYDVKM. The CDR3 contains 13 residues. Trimming took 4 bases from V and 7 from J; bases not matched to a gene: 5. The CDR3 reads CASSSQGARGYTF. The CDR3 DNA reads TGTGCCAGCAGTTCTCAGGGGGCGCGTGGCTACACCTTC.

The V call is TRBV5-4, the J call TRBJ2-5, with a possible D match to TRBD1 (6 bases). V was trimmed by 5 bases and J by 2 bases, leaving 13 bases between them. Germline CDR1 and CDR2: SGHNT and YYREEE (reference sequence). CDR3 length: 14 amino acids. This CDR3 is CASSPQGQQETQYF. The DNA for the CDR3 is TGTGCCAGCAGTCCACAGGGACAACAAGAGACCCAGTACTTC.

The chain carries TRBV10-3 and TRBJ2-3; unclear D gene. The CDR3 consists of 12 residues. Trimming shortened V by 0 bases and J by 7 bases, and 5 bases separated the two germline ends. Germline V gene lookup returns CDR1 ENHRY and CDR2 SYGVKD. The CDR3 here is CAISESDHTQYF. The CDR3 nucleotides read TGTGCCATCAGTGAGTCGGACCATACGCAGTATTTT.

This clonotype was counted ten times or more. The rearrangement links TRBV6-1 to TRBJ1-4; D call uncertain. The CDR3 loop spans 18 amino acids. Trimming took 6 bases from V and 2 from J, leaving 22 bases between them. Germline V gives CDR1 MNHNS, CDR2 SASEGT. The CDR3 is CASRPLEGTVRTNEKLFF. DNA of the CDR3: TGTGCCAGCAGACCCTTGGAAGGCACCGTTCGGACTAATGAAAAACTGTTTTTT.

The rearrangement uses TRBV5-6 and TRBJ2-5, with 7 bases that match TRBD1. The CDR3 is 15 amino acids. Germline loops: CDR1 SGHDT, CDR2 YYEEEE. V shed 7 bases and J 2 bases; nucleotides not matched to a gene: 11. The CDR3 DNA reads as TGTGCCAGCCTGAAAAGGGGACAGTTTCAAGAGACCCAGTACTTC. Protein sequence: CASLKRGQFQETQYF.

This clonotype was observed at least ten times. As DNA, the CDR3 is TGTGCCAGCAGTTACTCGACGGGGGTTTACGAGCAGTACTTC. It codes for CASSYSTGVYEQYF. This sequence joins TRBV6-2 or TRBV6-3 and TRBJ2-7, with D possibly being TRBD2 (6 bases). From germline, CDR1 is MNHEY and CDR2 SVGEGT. Trimming removed 0 bases from V and 4 bases from J, with 10 bases in between. This CDR3 spans 14 amino acids.

This clonotype turned up a few times. This rearrangement joins TRBV4-1 to TRBJ2-3; TRBD2 might be the D (6 bases). This CDR3 is 16 amino acids long. Trimming cost V 0 bases and J 2 bases, with 12 bases left between them. Germline V CDR1 and CDR2: MGHRA, YSYEKL. This CDR3 reads CASSQDRGLTTDTQYF. Written as DNA, the CDR3 is TGCGCCAGCAGCCAAGATAGGGGACTCACCACAGATACGCAGTATTTT.

In its sample, this clonotype was seen a few times. J is TRBJ2-3 and V is TRBV10-3; 13 bases map to TRBD2. Germline values: CDR1 ENHRY, CDR2 SYGVKD. This CDR3 has 14 residues. The V and J ends lost 11 bases and 7 bases, in that order; junction bases with no gene match: 9. The CDR3 here is CAVTGTSGKNTQYF. The DNA for the CDR3 is TGTGCCGTCACAGGGACTAGCGGGAAGAATACGCAGTATTTT.

There are many counts of this clonotype. This chain joins TRBV6-5 and TRBJ2-2, with 9 bases matching TRBD2. The CDR3 extends over 16 amino acids. In germline, CDR1 is MNHEY, CDR2 SVGAGI. V was clipped by 2 bases and J by 4 bases; unmatched bases: 5. This CDR3 is CASSYVAGAGTGELFF. CDR3 bases: TGTGCCAGCAGTTACGTAGCGGGAGCCGGCACCGGGGAGCTGTTTTTT.

There are many counts of this clonotype. The DNA of the CDR3 is TGTGCCAGCAGTACAAGGGGGACAGGGGATCAGCCCCAGCATTTT. Translated: CASSTRGTGDQPQHF. The V call is TRBV12-3 or TRBV12-4, the J call TRBJ1-5; 10 bases fit TRBD1. The V segment lost 5 bases and the J segment 5 bases; nucleotides outside the gene matches: 6. This CDR3 contains 15 residues.

The gene calls are TRBV29-1 and TRBJ1-1, with D tentatively TRBD1 (5 bases). The CDR3 covers 12 residues. V lost 5 bases and J 5 bases, leaving 12 bases between the germline ends. Per germline, CDR1 SQVTM and CDR2 ANQGSEA. In DNA form, the CDR3 reads TGCAGCGTTCCGCGGGGGGGGACTGAAGCTTTCTTT. It translates to CSVPRGGTEAFF.

With regard to this clonotype: A much larger clone is a single base away; this may be a read error. The chain uses TRBV12-3 or TRBV12-4 and TRBJ2-1; 16 bases are a match to TRBD2. The trim removed 3 bases at V and 9 bases at J, leaving 14 bases unmatched. CDR3 length: 19 amino acids. CDR3 protein: CASSFSGTSGGEIVSEQFF. In DNA, the CDR3 is TGTGCCAGCAGTTTTTCTGGGACTAGCGGGGGGGAGATTGTAAGTGAGCAGTTCTTC.

In its sample, this clonotype was seen many times. This sequence joins TRBV2 and TRBJ2-4, with 9 nucleotides matching TRBD2. V was pared by 3 bases and J by 1 base, with 13 bases of the junction left unmatched. There are 19 residues in the CDR3. The germline V gene encodes CDR1 SNHLY and CDR2 FYNNEI. This CDR3 is CASSDLGLAYLEAKNIQYF. CDR3 nucleotide sequence: TGTGCCAGCAGTGATTTGGGACTAGCCTACCTCGAGGCCAAAAACATTCAGTACTTC.

The J gene is TRBJ2-7, the V gene TRBV4-1; D is uncertain. The CDR3 loop spans 13 amino acids. Per germline, CDR1 MGHRA and CDR2 YSYEKL. V was trimmed by 1 base and J by 3 bases, leaving 7 bases between them. The CDR3, as DNA: TGCGCCAGCAGCCAAGGAGAACGCTACGAGCAGTACTTC. Protein: CASSQGERYEQYF.

This clonotype showed up many times. The rearrangement uses TRBV7-2 and TRBJ2-3, with D possibly TRBD2 on 5 matching bases. The ends were cut back, 2 bases at V and 0 bases at J, with 9 bases in the middle. CDR3 size: 15 residues. The V gene's germline CDR1 is SGHTA and CDR2 FQGNSA. The CDR3 is CASSLSGLSTDTQYF. CDR3 bases: TGTGCCAGCAGCTTATCTGGACTTAGCACAGATACGCAGTATTTT.